Each of the 30 T cell receptor beta chains below was sequenced from the same sample in a study of blood T cell repertoires in COVID-19. Sequencing used immunoSEQ multiplex PCR; TCRdb keeps in-frame clones, though not all of them. Counted here are about 160,000 clones, over 70% occurring once; the ten biggest clones make up 3% to 4%. Sequencing was done on a sample of PBMCs or T cells enriched from blood (not recorded which). These receptors originate from a woman in her sixties who had recovered from COVID-19.

The chain links TRBV12-3 or TRBV12-4 to TRBJ2-3; 7 bases fit TRBD2. The CDR3 sequence is 13 residues long. The J segment lost 5 bases and the V segment lost 3 bases, leaving 2 bases of the junction unmatched. The CDR3 loop is CASSFRGVDTQYF. The CDR3 region has the DNA TGTGCCAGCAGTTTCCGGGGGGTAGATACGCAGTATTTT.

This clone was detected only once. The chain couples TRBV19 to TRBJ2-1, with TRBD2 identical over 9 bases. Germline values: CDR1 LNHDA, CDR2 SQIVND (reference sequence). Germline trimming cut 3 bases from V and 4 bases from J; bases unmatched to any gene: 7. The CDR3 sequence is 16 residues long. CDR3 nucleotides: TGTGCCAGTAGTATGGGAGCGGGGGGATTTTACAATGAGCAGTTCTTC. The encoded protein is CASSMGAGGFYNEQFF.

The chain has TRBV3-1 (or the pseudogene TRBV3-2) and TRBJ2-2; D is uncertain. Trimming cost V 1 base and J 1 base, with 4 bases left between them. Germline V lookup: CDR1 LGHDT, CDR2 YNNKEL (reference sequence). The CDR3 spans 14 residues. CDR3 amino acids: CASSQALNTGELFF. CDR3 DNA: TGTGCCAGCAGCCAAGCACTGAACACCGGGGAGCTGTTTTTT.

The chain carries TRBV5-4 and TRBJ1-4, with 12 bases identical to TRBD1. Germline V gene lookup returns CDR1 SGHNT and CDR2 YYREEE (reference sequence). Trimming removed 0 bases from V and 8 bases from J; junction bases left unmatched: 5. The CDR3 consists of 16 residues. CDR3 residues: CASSLGGTGGEEKLFF. The CDR3 nucleotides are TGTGCCAGCAGCTTGGGGGGGACAGGGGGCGAGGAAAAACTGTTTTTT.

The chain has TRBV18 and TRBJ1-4; weak D call: TRBD1 (5 bases). From germline, CDR1 is KGHSH and CDR2 LQKENI. The CDR3 is made up of 17 amino acids. V was cut by 3 bases and J by 2 bases, with 16 bases left in between. The CDR3 DNA follows: TGTGCCAGCTCACCCGCGGTCAGGGAAGATACTAATGAAAAACTGTTTTTT. Encoded protein: CASSPAVREDTNEKLFF. Looking up the rest from reference TRBV18 and TRBJ1-4 gives the full variable domain: NAGVMQNPRHLVRRRGQEARLRCSPMKGHSHVYWYRQLPEEGLKFMVYLQKENIIDESGMPKERFSAEFPKEGPSILRIQQVVRGDSAAYFCASSPAVREDTNEKLFFGSGTQLSVL.

J is TRBJ1-6 and V is TRBV25-1; weak D call: TRBD1 (5 bases). CDR3 length equals 15 residues. Germline V CDR1 and CDR2: MGHDK, SYGVNS. Trimming left V 1 base short and J 9 bases short, with 13 bases between. This CDR3 is CASSEWEAGFSPLHF. As DNA, the CDR3 is TGTGCCAGCAGTGAATGGGAGGCAGGGTTTTCACCCCTCCACTTT.

The chain combines TRBV6-5 with TRBJ2-2; the D is unclear. With 7 bases removed from V and 0 bases from J, the gap between germline ends came to 9 bases. CDR3 length equals 14 residues. Per the germline V gene, CDR1 is MNHEY and CDR2 is SVGAGI. This chain's CDR3 is CASTTLSNTGELFF. CDR3 coding DNA: TGTGCCAGCACTACACTATCGAACACCGGGGAGCTGTTTTTT.

The gene calls are TRBV6-2 or TRBV6-3 and TRBJ2-3; D unresolved. The CDR3 extends over 16 amino acids. Trimming left V 3 bases short and J 3 bases short, with 16 bases between. Germline CDR1 and CDR2: MNHEY and SVGEGT. The CDR3 loop is CASSYVRASATDTQYF. The DNA for the CDR3 is TGTGCCAGCAGTTATGTACGAGCGTCGGCGACAGATACGCAGTATTTT.

This sequence joins TRBV18 and TRBJ2-5, with a tentative D call TRBD1 (7 bases). Trimming removed 2 bases at V and 1 base at J, with 11 bases between. The germline CDR1 and CDR2 sequences are KGHSH and LQKENI. The CDR3 loop spans 15 amino acids. The CDR3: CASSPSRGVQETQYF. As DNA, the CDR3 is TGTGCCAGCTCACCAAGCAGGGGGGTCCAAGAGACCCAGTACTTC.

This clone showed up just a few times. The chain joins TRBV10-2 to TRBJ1-5, with 9 bases fitting TRBD1. Germline CDR1 reads WSHSY; CDR2 reads SAAADI. The CDR3 is 15 residues long. V was pared by 6 bases and J by 8 bases, with 11 bases of the junction left unmatched. The DNA for the CDR3 is TGCGCCAGCAGCGGGCGGACAGGGGTCGTGGAGCCCCAGCATTTT. As protein: CASSGRTGVVEPQHF.

This chain connects TRBV10-3 to TRBJ2-7; D uncertain. Trimming removed 6 bases from V and 5 bases from J, with 8 bases in between. Germline values: CDR1 ENHRY, CDR2 SYGVKD. This CDR3 is 11 amino acids long. CDR3 region: CAISLGDEQYF. As DNA, the CDR3 is TGTGCCATCAGCCTCGGAGACGAGCAGTACTTC.

This clone was seen a few times. This sequence joins TRBV2 and TRBJ1-6, with 7 positions matching TRBD1. CDR3 length: 15 amino acids. With V trimmed by 6 bases and J by 7 bases, 9 bases remained unmatched. CDR1 and CDR2 (germline): SNHLY, FYNNEI. CDR3 region: CASSPLPGQNSPLHF. CDR3 coding DNA: TGTGCCAGCAGCCCCCTCCCGGGACAGAATTCACCCCTCCACTTT.

The CDR3 spells CASSLTGLGTEAFF. The CDR3 DNA is TGTGCCAGCAGTTTGACAGGGTTAGGCACTGAAGCTTTCTTT. The chain combines TRBV27 with TRBJ1-1; 7 bases are a match to TRBD1. After removal of 3 bases from V and 4 bases from J, the junction contained 5 bases not matched to a gene. CDR3 length: 14 amino acids. Germline assignment: CDR1 MNHEY and CDR2 SMNVEV (reference sequence).

V gene TRBV5-1 combines with J gene TRBJ2-5, with TRBD1 identical over 9 bases. From germline, CDR1 is SGHRS and CDR2 YFSETQ. The length of the CDR3 is 18 residues. J lost 1 base, V lost 3 bases, and 13 bases had no gene match. The CDR3 loop is CASSSVPGQGLAQETQYF. CDR3 nucleotide sequence: TGCGCCAGCAGCTCGGTCCCGGGACAGGGCCTTGCCCAAGAGACCCAGTACTTC.

This clone was seen ten or more times. J is TRBJ2-7 and V is TRBV5-1, with a tentative D call TRBD2 (6 bases). The germline V and J ends were trimmed by 6 bases and 2 bases, with 15 bases remaining between them. CDR3 length: 14 residues. Germline lookup yields CDR1 SGHRS and CDR2 YFSETQ. CDR3 sequence: CASTQPGVAYEQYF. The CDR3 bases are TGCGCCAGCACTCAACCGGGGGTAGCCTACGAGCAGTACTTC. Full variable domain (rest looked up from reference TRBV5-1 and TRBJ2-7): KAGVTQTPRYLIKTRGQQVTLSCSPISGHRSVSWYQQTPGQGLQFLFEYFSETQRNKGNFPGRFSGRQFSNSRSEMNVSTLELGDSALYLCASTQPGVAYEQYFGPGTRLTVT.

The chain links TRBV2 to TRBJ2-2; 7 bases match TRBD1. This CDR3 comprises 14 residues. V was clipped by 8 bases and J by 6 bases; unmatched bases: 9. Looked up from germline, CDR1 is SNHLY and CDR2 is FYNNEI. As DNA, the CDR3 is TGTGCCAGCGTAGGACAGGCTCCTGCCGGGGAGCTGTTTTTT. It encodes CASVGQAPAGELFF. Full variable domain (missing parts from reference TRBV2 and TRBJ2-2): EPEVTQTPSHQVTQMGQEVILRCVPISNHLYFYWYRQILGQKVEFLVSFYNNEISEKSEIFDDQFSVERPDGSNFTLKIRSTKLEDSAMYFCASVGQAPAGELFFGEGSRLTVL.

The V call is TRBV10-3, the J call TRBJ1-1, with D maybe TRBD1 (6 bases). Germline lookup yields CDR1 ENHRY and CDR2 SYGVKD. Trimming left V 10 bases short and J 0 bases short, with 12 bases between. The CDR3 length is 13 residues. In nucleotides, the CDR3 is TGTGCCACCCACAGGGATTTGAACACTGAAGCTTTCTTT. Protein: CATHRDLNTEAFF.

The chain links TRBV20-1 to TRBJ1-1; no clear D. The germline CDR1 and CDR2 sequences are DFQATT and SNEGSKA (reference sequence). The CDR3 spans 12 residues. V dropped 3 bases and J dropped 3 bases, with 8 bases sitting between them. CDR3 nucleotides: TGCAGTGCTAGTCGCGGAGACACTGAAGCTTTCTTT. Encoded protein: CSASRGDTEAFF.

This chain uses TRBV5-1 with TRBJ2-5, with 7 bases matching TRBD1. This CDR3 comprises 14 residues. CDR1 is SGHRS and CDR2 is YFSETQ in the germline V gene. V dropped 3 bases and J dropped 2; count of bases not matched to a gene: 4. The CDR3 sequence: CASSSRQGQETQYF. The CDR3 bases are TGCGCCAGCAGCTCAAGACAGGGACAAGAGACCCAGTACTTC.

This clone appeared a few times. V usage is TRBV2 and J usage is TRBJ1-1; D remains ambiguous. CDR3 length equals 12 residues. Germline loops: CDR1 SNHLY, CDR2 FYNNEI. Trimming left V 3 bases short and J 5 bases short, with 7 bases between. The CDR3 reads CASSDPRTEAFF. As DNA, the CDR3 is TGTGCCAGCAGTGACCCACGGACTGAAGCTTTCTTT. Complete variable domain (other parts from reference TRBV2 and TRBJ1-1): EPEVTQTPSHQVTQMGQEVILRCVPISNHLYFYWYRQILGQKVEFLVSFYNNEISEKSEIFDDQFSVERPDGSNFTLKIRSTKLEDSAMYFCASSDPRTEAFFGQGTRLTVV.

The chain recombines TRBV19 with TRBJ2-2, with D perhaps matching TRBD1 (5 bases). The germline gives CDR1 LNHDA, CDR2 SQIVND (reference sequence). CDR3 length: 14 residues. Between the trimmed V and J ends, which lost 8 bases and 6 bases, there was a span of 16 bases. CDR3 DNA: TGTGCCAGTTTTCCCCAGGGTAGATCCGGGGAGCTGTTTTTT. This codes for CASFPQGRSGELFF.

The CDR3 region is CASSDMGLTGSPLHF. The CDR3 nucleotides read TGTGCCAGCAGTGATATGGGGCTGACGGGTTCACCCCTCCACTTT. The chain carries TRBV2 and TRBJ1-6; the D gene is possibly TRBD1 (5 bases). The CDR3 sequence is 15 residues long. V lost 3 bases and J lost 9, with 15 bases in between. Per the germline V gene, CDR1 is SNHLY and CDR2 is FYNNEI.

The rearrangement joins TRBV15 to TRBJ2-5, with TRBD1 matching 7 bases. The CDR3 runs 15 residues. Germline CDR1 and CDR2: LNHNV and YYDKDF (reference sequence). The V segment lost 0 bases and the J segment 5 bases; nucleotides outside the gene matches: 6. The CDR3 loop reads CATSRERGPRETQYF. In nucleotides, the CDR3 is TGTGCCACCAGCAGAGAAAGGGGGCCTCGTGAGACCCAGTACTTC.

The chain uses TRBV10-3 and TRBJ1-4; 9 bases are a match to TRBD1. This CDR3 has 14 residues. The germline V gene has CDR1 ENHRY and CDR2 SYGVKD. J lost 10 bases, V lost 2 bases, and 5 bases had no gene match. The CDR3 bases are TGTGCCATCAGTGAGGGGACAGGGCCAGGAAAACTGTTTTTT. It translates to CAISEGTGPGKLFF.

The chain couples TRBV19 to TRBJ2-3; 8 bases fit TRBD2. V lost 3 bases and J lost 6; bases outside the gene matches: 2. CDR1 is LNHDA and CDR2 is SQIVND in the germline V gene (reference sequence). The CDR3 spans 13 residues. The CDR3 DNA reads TGTGCCAGTAGTATGCTAGCGGGTGATACGCAGTATTTT. This encodes CASSMLAGDTQYF.

This clone showed up just a few times. J is TRBJ1-2 and V is TRBV5-8, with unresolved D. The V gene lost 5 bases and the J gene lost 5 bases, with 13 bases spanning the gap. CDR1 SGHTS and CDR2 YDEGEE come from the germline V gene. This CDR3 comprises 13 residues. For the CDR3, the DNA is TGTGCCAGCAGGTACCGAGGGCTTTATGGCTACACCTTC. Protein product: CASRYRGLYGYTF.

This clone was found once. The chain links TRBV5-1 to TRBJ2-7; the match to TRBD2 covers 10 bases. The germline V gene encodes CDR1 SGHRS and CDR2 YFSETQ. The CDR3 has 16 residues. Germline trimming cut 4 bases from V and 2 bases from J; bases unmatched to any gene: 9. The CDR3 nucleotides read TGCGCCAGCAGCGCGGCGAAGCGGGGGGGACCCTACGAGCAGTACTTC. It yields the protein CASSAAKRGGPYEQYF.

This clone was seen once. The rearrangement links TRBV24-1 to TRBJ1-5; 8 bases line up with TRBD1. The V and J ends lost 5 bases and 4 bases, in that order; junction bases with no gene match: 3. The CDR3 has 14 amino acids. The V gene's germline CDR1 is KGHDR and CDR2 SFDVKD. CDR3 nucleotides: TGTGCCACCAGTGCCCGGACAGGGAATCAGCCCCAGCATTTT. Translated, it gives CATSARTGNQPQHF.

This rearrangement joins TRBV21-1 to TRBJ1-5. TRBV21-1 is a pseudogene locus. The length of the CDR3 is 20 residues. CDR3 in DNA: TGTGCCAGCAGCAAACCAGGGCCCGGGACTCTCCCGGAACGCAATCAGCCCCAGCATTTT. Its translation is CASSKPGPGTLPERNQPQHF.

This chain connects TRBV3-1 (or the pseudogene TRBV3-2) to TRBJ1-1; 7 bases map to TRBD1. CDR3 size: 15 residues. V lost 6 bases and J lost 5; bases outside the gene matches: 12. CDR1 and CDR2 (germline): LGHDT, YNNKEL (reference sequence). DNA of the CDR3: TGTGCCAGCAGTCCAATCGCAGGGGGTGGTACTGAAGCTTTCTTT. Protein product: CASSPIAGGGTEAFF.